Presented here are 18 T cell receptor beta chains from one specimen sequenced in a study of blood T cell repertoires in COVID-19. Method: immunoSEQ multiplex PCR; TCRdb's copy keeps in-frame clones and lacks some. The sample includes about 350,000 clones, roughly 87% seen only once; the top ten take approximately 10%. Sample: peripheral blood. Receptor source: a man in his thirties or forties with COVID-19, enrolled during active disease.

The V and J genes are TRBV19 and TRBJ1-5, with 7 bases that match TRBD1. The V gene's germline CDR1 is LNHDA and CDR2 SQIVND (reference sequence). The CDR3 runs 17 residues. Trimming took 7 bases from V and 3 from J; bases not matched to a gene: 15. The CDR3 sequence: CASNIPGTVGFNQPQHF. The CDR3 region has the DNA TGTGCCAGTAACATCCCCGGGACAGTTGGTTTCAATCAGCCCCAGCATTTT.

This rearrangement joins TRBV10-3 to TRBJ1-1; maybe TRBD1 (5 bases). V was cut by 3 bases and J by 3 bases, with 5 bases left in between. The CDR3 sequence is 12 residues long. The germline CDR1 and CDR2 sequences are ENHRY and SYGVKD. The CDR3 here is CAISEGDTEAFF. DNA of the CDR3: TGTGCCATCAGTGAAGGGGACACTGAAGCTTTCTTT.

This clone occurred once. DNA of the CDR3: TGTGCCAGCAGCTTACTTCAGCAGGAAGGAAACACCATATATTTT. Translation gives CASSLLQQEGNTIYF. The J gene is TRBJ1-3, the V gene TRBV7-9; D not certain. The CDR3 extends over 15 amino acids. The V gene lost 2 bases and the J gene lost 4 bases, with 12 bases spanning the gap. The germline CDR1 and CDR2 sequences are SEHNR and FQNEAQ (reference sequence).

This clone has just a few counts. The CDR3 is CASSFGQGGYEQYF. The CDR3 DNA follows: TGTGCCAGCAGCTTCGGACAGGGGGGCTACGAGCAGTACTTC. The chain combines TRBV7-2 with TRBJ2-7, with 10 bases fitting TRBD1. The trim removed 3 bases at V and 3 bases at J, leaving 2 bases unmatched. This CDR3 has 14 residues. CDR1 and CDR2 (germline): SGHTA, FQGNSA. Filled out from reference TRBV7-2 and TRBJ2-7, the complete variable domain reads GAGVSQSPSNKVTEKGKDVELRCDPISGHTALYWYRQSLGQGLEFLIYFQGNSAPDKSGLPSDRFSAERTGGSVSTLTIQRTQQEDSAVYLCASSFGQGGYEQYFGPGTRLTVT.

This clone appeared a few times. The V call is TRBV6-4, the J call TRBJ2-3; TRBD2 matches 9 bases. The germline CDR1 and CDR2 sequences are MRHNA and SNTAGT. There are 15 residues in the CDR3. V shed 5 bases, J shed 4 bases, and the junction held 7 bases outside the gene matches. The CDR3 DNA is TGTGCCAGCAGTCGTGTAGCGGGAGTCTCAGATACGCAGTATTTT. This gives the protein CASSRVAGVSDTQYF.

A word on this clone: Sequence at one end of the junction differs from germline and may be a read error. The chain is built from TRBV10-2 and TRBJ1-1; D might be TRBD1 (6 bases). CDR1 is WSHSY and CDR2 is SAAADI in the germline V gene. This CDR3 contains 14 residues. DNA for the CDR3: TGCGCCAGCAGTGAGTCGGGGGGGCCCACTGGAGCTTTCTTT. Translated: CASSESGGPTGAFF.

V gene TRBV7-9 combines with J gene TRBJ2-7; 8 nucleotides agree with TRBD1. Germline trimming cut 0 bases from V and 4 bases from J; bases unmatched to any gene: 8. Per germline, CDR1 SEHNR and CDR2 FQNEAQ (reference sequence). This CDR3 spans 16 amino acids. The CDR3 DNA is TGTGCCAGCAGCTTAGCTAGCGGACAGGGACGGTACGAGCAGTACTTC. It yields the protein CASSLASGQGRYEQYF.

This clone was detected a few times. V is TRBV6-5 and J is TRBJ1-5, with a tentative D call TRBD1 (5 bases). Trimming took off 6 bases at V and 7 bases at J, with 10 bases between the two ends. CDR3 length equals 12 residues. Germline V CDR1 and CDR2: MNHEY, SVGAGI. In DNA, the CDR3 is TGTGCCAGCAGCCCCCGGGGGCAGCCCCAGCATTTT. Its translation: CASSPRGQPQHF.

V is TRBV27 and J is TRBJ2-5, with D perhaps matching TRBD2 (6 bases). Germline CDR1 and CDR2: MNHEY and SMNVEV (reference sequence). The CDR3 covers 13 residues. V was pared by 4 bases and J by 7 bases, with 13 bases between. The CDR3 is CASSWGEGGTQYF. The CDR3 DNA reads as TGTGCCAGCAGTTGGGGTGAGGGAGGGACCCAGTACTTC.

With respect to this clone: This sample also contains other DNA sequences that code for the same CDR3. The rearrangement links TRBV7-9 to TRBJ1-2, with D hard to call. The CDR3 consists of 12 residues. Trimming took off 1 base at V and 4 bases at J, with 4 bases between the two ends. Germline lookup yields CDR1 SEHNR and CDR2 FQNEAQ (reference sequence). In DNA, the CDR3 is TGTGCCAGCAGCTTAGACAGCTATGGCTACACCTTC. Translated, it gives CASSLDSYGYTF.

The rearrangement joins TRBV18 to TRBJ2-3; 10 nucleotides line up with TRBD1. After removal of 6 bases from V and 1 base from J, the junction contained 7 bases not matched to a gene. CDR3 length: 16 residues. Germline-derived CDR1 and CDR2 are KGHSH and LQKENI. CDR3 sequence: CASSERTGGGTDTQYF. CDR3 sequence (DNA): TGTGCCAGCTCGGAGAGGACAGGGGGAGGCACAGATACGCAGTATTTT.

The V gene is TRBV7-9, the J gene TRBJ2-1; tentative D call: TRBD2 (6 bases). Trimming cost V 5 bases and J 0 bases, with 11 bases left between them. CDR3 length equals 15 residues. CDR1 is SEHNR and CDR2 is FQNEAQ in the germline V gene (reference sequence). The CDR3 sequence is CASSPGGISYNEQFF. CDR3 in DNA: TGTGCCAGCAGCCCCGGGGGAATCTCCTACAATGAGCAGTTCTTC. Looking up the rest from reference TRBV7-9 and TRBJ2-1 gives the full variable domain: DTGVSQNPRHKITKRGQNVTFRCDPISEHNRLYWYRQTLGQGPEFLTYFQNEAQLEKSRLLSDRFSAERPKGSFSTLEIQRTEQGDSAMYLCASSPGGISYNEQFFGPGTRLTVL.

The chain joins TRBV19 to TRBJ1-5; D perhaps matches TRBD1 (5 bases). Germline V gene lookup returns CDR1 LNHDA and CDR2 SQIVND (reference sequence). CDR3 length equals 16 residues. Trimming removed 5 bases from V and 4 bases from J, with 18 bases in between. The CDR3 DNA reads as TGTGCCAGTAGTCCCCTGGGGTTCCAGGGAAATCAGCCCCAGCATTTT. This gives the protein CASSPLGFQGNQPQHF.

CDR3 DNA: TGTGCCAGCAGCTTAGGGGCAGAGACCCAGTACTTC. As protein: CASSLGAETQYF. This chain connects TRBV7-2 to TRBJ2-5; D is unclear. The V end was cut by 1 base, the J end by 4 bases, with 4 bases between. This CDR3 is 12 amino acids long. Per germline, CDR1 SGHTA and CDR2 FQGNSA.

The rearrangement links TRBV19 to TRBJ1-5, with 7 bases identical to TRBD1. The CDR3 is 16 amino acids. Germline V gene sequence: CDR1 LNHDA, CDR2 SQIVND (reference sequence). The trim removed 5 bases at V and 7 bases at J, leaving 14 bases unmatched. For the CDR3, the DNA is TGTGCCAGTAGTCCGTGGGACAGTGGGTTGCGACAGCCCCAGCATTTT. Translation gives CASSPWDSGLRQPQHF. Supplemented by reference TRBV19 and TRBJ1-5, the full variable domain reads DGGITQSPKYLFRKEGQNVTLSCEQNLNHDAMYWYRQDPGQGLRLIYYSQIVNDFQKGDIAEGYSVSREKKESFPLTVTSAQKNPTAFYLCASSPWDSGLRQPQHFGDGTRLSIL.

The chain carries TRBV5-4 and TRBJ2-1, with D perhaps TRBD1 (5 bases). This CDR3 region has 11 residues. Trimming shortened V by 4 bases and J by 7 bases, and 6 bases separated the two germline ends. Germline CDR1 reads SGHNT; CDR2 reads YYREEE (reference sequence). In DNA form, the CDR3 reads TGTGCCAGCAGCCCAGGGAATGAGCAGTTCTTC. Its translation is CASSPGNEQFF. Based on the CDR3 plus reference TRBV5-4 and TRBJ2-1, the full variable domain is ETGVTQSPTHLIKTRGQQVTLRCSSQSGHNTVSWYQQALGQGPQFIFQYYREEENGRGNFPPRFSGLQFPNYSSELNVNALELDDSALYLCASSPGNEQFFGPGTRLTVL.

The chain has TRBV7-2 and TRBJ1-1; 7 bases line up with TRBD1. The CDR3 covers 15 residues. V lost 4 bases and J lost 0; bases outside the gene matches: 5. CDR1 and CDR2 (germline): SGHTA, FQGNSA. CDR3 DNA sequence: TGTGCCAGCAGCTCTTGGACAGGACTGAACACTGAAGCTTTCTTT. This translates into CASSSWTGLNTEAFF.

The V call is TRBV4-2, the J call TRBJ1-4; 9 positions match TRBD1. Trimming at V came to 0 bases and at J to 9 bases, leaving 8 bases not matched to a gene. Looked up from germline, CDR1 is LGHNA and CDR2 is YNFKEQ. The CDR3 is made up of 16 amino acids. CDR3 sequence reads: CASSQDWGGTGKKLFF. The CDR3 coding sequence is TGTGCCAGCAGCCAAGACTGGGGGGGGACAGGGAAAAAACTGTTTTTT.